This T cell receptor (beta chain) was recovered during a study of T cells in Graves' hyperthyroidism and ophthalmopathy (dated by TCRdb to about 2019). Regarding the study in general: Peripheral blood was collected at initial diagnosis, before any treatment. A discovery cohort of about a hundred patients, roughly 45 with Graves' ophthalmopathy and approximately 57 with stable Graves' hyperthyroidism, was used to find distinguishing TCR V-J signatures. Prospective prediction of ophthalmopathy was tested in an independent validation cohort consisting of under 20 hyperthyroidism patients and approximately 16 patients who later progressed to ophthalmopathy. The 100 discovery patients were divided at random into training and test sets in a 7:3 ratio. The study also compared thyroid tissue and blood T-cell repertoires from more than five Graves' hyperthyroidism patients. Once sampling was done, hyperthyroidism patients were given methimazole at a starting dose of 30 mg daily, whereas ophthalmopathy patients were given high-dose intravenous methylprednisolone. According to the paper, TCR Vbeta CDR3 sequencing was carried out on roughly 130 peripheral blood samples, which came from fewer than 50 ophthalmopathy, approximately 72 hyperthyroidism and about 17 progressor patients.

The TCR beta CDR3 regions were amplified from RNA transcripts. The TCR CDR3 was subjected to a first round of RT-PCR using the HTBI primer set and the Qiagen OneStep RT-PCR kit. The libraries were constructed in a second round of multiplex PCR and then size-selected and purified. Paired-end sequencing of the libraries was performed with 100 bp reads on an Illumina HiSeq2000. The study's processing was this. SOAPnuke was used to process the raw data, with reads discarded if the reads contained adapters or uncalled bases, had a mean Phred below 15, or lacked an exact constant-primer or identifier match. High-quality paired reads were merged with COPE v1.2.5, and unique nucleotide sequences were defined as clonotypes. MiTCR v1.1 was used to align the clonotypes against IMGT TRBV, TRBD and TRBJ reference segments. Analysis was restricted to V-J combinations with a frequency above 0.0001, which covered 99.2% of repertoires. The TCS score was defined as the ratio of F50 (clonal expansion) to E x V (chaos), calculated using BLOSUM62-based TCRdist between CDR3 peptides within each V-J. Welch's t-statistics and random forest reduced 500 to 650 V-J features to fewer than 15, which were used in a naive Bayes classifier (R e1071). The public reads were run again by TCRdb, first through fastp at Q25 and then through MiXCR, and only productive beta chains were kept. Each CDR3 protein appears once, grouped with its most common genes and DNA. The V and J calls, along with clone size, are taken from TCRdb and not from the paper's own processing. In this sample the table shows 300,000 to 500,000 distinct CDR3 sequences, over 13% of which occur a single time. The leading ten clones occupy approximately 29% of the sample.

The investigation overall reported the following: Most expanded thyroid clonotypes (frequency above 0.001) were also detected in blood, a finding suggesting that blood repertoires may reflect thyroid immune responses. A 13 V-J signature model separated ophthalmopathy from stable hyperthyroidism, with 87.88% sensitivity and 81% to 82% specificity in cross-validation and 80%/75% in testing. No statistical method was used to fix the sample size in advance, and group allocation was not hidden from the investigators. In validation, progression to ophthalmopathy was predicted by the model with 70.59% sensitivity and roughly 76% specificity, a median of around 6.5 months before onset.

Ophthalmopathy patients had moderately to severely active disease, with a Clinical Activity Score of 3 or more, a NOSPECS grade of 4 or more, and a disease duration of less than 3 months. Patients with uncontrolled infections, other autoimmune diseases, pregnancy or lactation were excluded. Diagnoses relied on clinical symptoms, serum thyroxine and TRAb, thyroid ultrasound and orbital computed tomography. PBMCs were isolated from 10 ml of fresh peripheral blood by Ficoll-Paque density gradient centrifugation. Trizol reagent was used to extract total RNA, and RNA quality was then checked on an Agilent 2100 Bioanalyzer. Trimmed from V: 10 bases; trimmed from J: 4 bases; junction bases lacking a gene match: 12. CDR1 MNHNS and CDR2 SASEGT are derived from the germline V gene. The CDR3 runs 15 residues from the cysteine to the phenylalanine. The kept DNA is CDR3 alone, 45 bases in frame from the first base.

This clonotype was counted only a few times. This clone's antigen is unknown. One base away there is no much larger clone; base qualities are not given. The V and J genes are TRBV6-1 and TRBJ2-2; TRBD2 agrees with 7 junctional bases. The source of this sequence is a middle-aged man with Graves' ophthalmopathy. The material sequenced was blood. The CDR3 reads CATASGGSLTGELFF. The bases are TGTGCCACCGCCTCGGGGGGATCCCTCACCGGGGAGCTGTTTTTT.